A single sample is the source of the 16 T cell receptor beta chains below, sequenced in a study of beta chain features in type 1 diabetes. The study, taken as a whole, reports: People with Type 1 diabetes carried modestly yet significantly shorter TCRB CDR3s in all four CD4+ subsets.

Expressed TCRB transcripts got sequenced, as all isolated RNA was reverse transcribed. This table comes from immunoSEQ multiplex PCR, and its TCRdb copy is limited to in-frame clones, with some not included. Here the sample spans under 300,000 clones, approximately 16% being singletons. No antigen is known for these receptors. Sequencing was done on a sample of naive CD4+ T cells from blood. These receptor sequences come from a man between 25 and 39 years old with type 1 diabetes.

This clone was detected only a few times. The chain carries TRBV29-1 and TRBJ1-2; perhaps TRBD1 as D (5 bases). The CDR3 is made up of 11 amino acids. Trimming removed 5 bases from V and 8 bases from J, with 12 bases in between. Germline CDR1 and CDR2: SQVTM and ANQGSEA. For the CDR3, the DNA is TGCAGCGTTACGGGGGAGGAAGGCTACACCTTC. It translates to CSVTGEEGYTF.

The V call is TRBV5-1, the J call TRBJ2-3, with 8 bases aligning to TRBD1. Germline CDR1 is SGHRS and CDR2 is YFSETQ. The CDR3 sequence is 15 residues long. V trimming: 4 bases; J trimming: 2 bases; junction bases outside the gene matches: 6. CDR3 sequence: CASSRGTGDTDTQYF. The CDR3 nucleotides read TGCGCCAGCAGCAGGGGGACAGGAGACACAGATACGCAGTATTTT.

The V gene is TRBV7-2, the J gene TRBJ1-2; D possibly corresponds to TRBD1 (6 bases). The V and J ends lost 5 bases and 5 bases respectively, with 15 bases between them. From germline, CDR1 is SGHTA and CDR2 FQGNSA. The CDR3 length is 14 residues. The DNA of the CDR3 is TGTGCCAGCAGCCCGAACCAGGGGTGGTATGGCTACACCTTC. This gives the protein CASSPNQGWYGYTF.

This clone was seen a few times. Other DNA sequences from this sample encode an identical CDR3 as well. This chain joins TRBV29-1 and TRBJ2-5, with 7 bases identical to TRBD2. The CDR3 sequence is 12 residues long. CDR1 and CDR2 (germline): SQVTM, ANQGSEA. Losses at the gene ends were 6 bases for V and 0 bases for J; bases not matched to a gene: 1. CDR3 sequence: CSVGRDQETQYF. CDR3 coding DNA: TGCAGCGTGGGGAGGGACCAAGAGACCCAGTACTTC.

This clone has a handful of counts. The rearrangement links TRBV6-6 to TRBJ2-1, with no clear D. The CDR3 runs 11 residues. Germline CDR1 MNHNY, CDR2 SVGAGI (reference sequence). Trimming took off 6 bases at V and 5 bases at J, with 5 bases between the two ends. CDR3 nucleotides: TGTGCCAGCAGGTGGAACAATGAGCAGTTCTTC. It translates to CASRWNNEQFF.

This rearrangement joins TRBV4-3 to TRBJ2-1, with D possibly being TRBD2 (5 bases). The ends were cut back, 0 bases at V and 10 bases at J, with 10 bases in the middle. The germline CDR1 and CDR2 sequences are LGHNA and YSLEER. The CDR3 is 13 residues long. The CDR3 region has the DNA TGCGCCAGCAGCCAAGATTCCCGCGGGGAGCAGTTCTTC. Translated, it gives CASSQDSRGEQFF.

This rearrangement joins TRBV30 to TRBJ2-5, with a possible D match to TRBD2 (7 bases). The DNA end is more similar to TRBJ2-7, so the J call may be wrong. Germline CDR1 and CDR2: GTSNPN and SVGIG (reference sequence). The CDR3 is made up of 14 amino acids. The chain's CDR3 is CAWSEQGGFDEQYF. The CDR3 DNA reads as TGTGCCTGGAGTGAACAGGGAGGGTTCGACGAGCAGTACTTC.

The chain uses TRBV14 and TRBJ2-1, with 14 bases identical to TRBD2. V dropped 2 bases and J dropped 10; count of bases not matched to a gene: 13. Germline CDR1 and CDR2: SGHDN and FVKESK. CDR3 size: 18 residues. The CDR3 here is CASSQPSFGLAGGLEQFF. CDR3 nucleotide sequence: TGTGCCAGCAGCCAACCATCCTTCGGACTAGCGGGAGGCCTGGAGCAGTTCTTC. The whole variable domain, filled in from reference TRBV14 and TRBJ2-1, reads EAGVTQFPSHSVIEKGQTVTLRCDPISGHDNLYWYRRVMGKEIKFLLHFVKESKQDESGMPNNRFLAERTGGTYSTLKVQPAELEDSGVYFCASSQPSFGLAGGLEQFFGPGTRLTVL.

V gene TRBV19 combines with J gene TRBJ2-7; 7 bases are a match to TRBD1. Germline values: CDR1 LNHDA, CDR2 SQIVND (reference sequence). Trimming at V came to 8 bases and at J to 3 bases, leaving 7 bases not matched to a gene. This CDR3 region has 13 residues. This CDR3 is CASRRDSSYEQYF. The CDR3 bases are TGTGCCAGTCGACGGGACAGCAGCTACGAGCAGTACTTC.

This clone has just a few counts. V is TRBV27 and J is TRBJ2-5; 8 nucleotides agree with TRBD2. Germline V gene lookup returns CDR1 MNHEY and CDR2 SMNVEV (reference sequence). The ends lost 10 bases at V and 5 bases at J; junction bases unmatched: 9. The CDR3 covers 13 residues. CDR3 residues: CATATSDGETQYF. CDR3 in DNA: TGTGCCACAGCGACTAGCGATGGGGAGACCCAGTACTTC.

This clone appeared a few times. The DNA of the CDR3 is TGTGCCACCAGCTCTCTCGGGACTAGCGGGATCGGGGAGCTGTTTTTT. Translation gives CATSSLGTSGIGELFF. The rearrangement uses TRBV15 and TRBJ2-2, with TRBD2 matching over 13 bases. The germline gives CDR1 LNHNV, CDR2 YYDKDF (reference sequence). The length of the CDR3 is 16 residues. J lost 7 bases, V lost 5 bases, and 7 bases had no gene match. Using reference TRBV15 and TRBJ2-2 for the parts outside the CDR3, the full variable domain is DAMVIQNPRYQVTQFGKPVTLSCSQTLNHNVMYWYQQKSSQAPKLLFHYYDKDFNNEADTPDNFQSRRPNTSFCFLDIRSPGLGDTAMYLCATSSLGTSGIGELFFGEGSRLTVL.

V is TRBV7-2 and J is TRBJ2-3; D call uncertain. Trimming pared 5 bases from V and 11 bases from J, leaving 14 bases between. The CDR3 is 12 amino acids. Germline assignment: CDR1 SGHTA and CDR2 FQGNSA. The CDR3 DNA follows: TGTGCCAGCAGCGTCAGGCTTAGTATGCAGTATTTT. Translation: CASSVRLSMQYF.

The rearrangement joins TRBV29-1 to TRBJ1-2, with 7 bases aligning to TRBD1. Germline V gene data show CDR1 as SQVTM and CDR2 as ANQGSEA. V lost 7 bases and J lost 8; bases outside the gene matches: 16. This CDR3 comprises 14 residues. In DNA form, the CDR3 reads TGCAGCGCCACTACCGACAGGGCGGCAAGAGGCTACACCTTC. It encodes CSATTDRAARGYTF.

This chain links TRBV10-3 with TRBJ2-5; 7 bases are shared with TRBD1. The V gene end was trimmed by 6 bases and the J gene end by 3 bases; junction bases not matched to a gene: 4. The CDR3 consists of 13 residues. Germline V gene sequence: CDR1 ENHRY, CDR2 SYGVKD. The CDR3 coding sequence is TGTGCCATCAGCGACAGGGCCGAAGAGACCCAGTACTTC. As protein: CAISDRAEETQYF.

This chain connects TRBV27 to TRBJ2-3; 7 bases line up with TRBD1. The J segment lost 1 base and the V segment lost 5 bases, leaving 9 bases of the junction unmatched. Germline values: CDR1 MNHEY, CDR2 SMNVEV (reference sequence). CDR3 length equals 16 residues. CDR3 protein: CASSLDRVGRTDTQYF. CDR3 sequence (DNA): TGTGCCAGCAGTCTTGACAGGGTCGGGCGCACAGATACGCAGTATTTT.

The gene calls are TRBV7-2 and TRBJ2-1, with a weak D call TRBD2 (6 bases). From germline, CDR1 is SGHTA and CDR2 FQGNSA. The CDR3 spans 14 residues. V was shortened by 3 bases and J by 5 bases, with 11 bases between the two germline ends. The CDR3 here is CASSLGLGHNEQFF. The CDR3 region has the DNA TGTGCCAGCAGCTTGGGACTCGGCCACAATGAGCAGTTCTTC.